This passage covers 13 T cell receptor beta chains from one sample sequenced in a study of STAT5B mutations in CD4+ large granular lymphocyte leukemia. Libraries were prepared by immunoSEQ multiplex PCR; TCRdb keeps only in-frame clonotypes and omits some of them. Of fewer than 40,000 clones listed, 85% to 90% are singletons. The sequenced material came from CD4+ T cells from blood buffy coats. The receptors shown here come from a human donor in good health.

The V gene is TRBV19, the J gene TRBJ2-3; D is unresolved. Trimming cost V 3 bases and J 2 bases, with 3 bases left between them. The CDR3 extends over 12 amino acids. Germline V gene data show CDR1 as LNHDA and CDR2 as SQIVND (reference sequence). CDR3 sequence: CASSMNTDTQYF. DNA for the CDR3: TGTGCCAGTAGTATGAACACAGATACGCAGTATTTT.

The chain combines TRBV30 with TRBJ2-3; TRBD2 aligns across 10 bases. Trimming cost V 1 base and J 8 bases; bases outside gene matches: 12. Germline assignment: CDR1 GTSNPN and CDR2 SVGIG (reference sequence). The length of the CDR3 is 16 residues. CDR3 sequence: CAWSAPLAGARGTQYF. CDR3 DNA: TGTGCCTGGAGTGCACCCCTAGCGGGAGCGAGGGGTACGCAGTATTTT.

V is TRBV6-5 and J is TRBJ2-7; D gene uncertain. Germline CDR1 and CDR2: MNHEY and SVGAGI. The ends were cut back, 6 bases at V and 6 bases at J, with 15 bases in the middle. This CDR3 is 13 amino acids long. The chain's CDR3 is CASRKLGFTEQYF. In nucleotides, the CDR3 is TGTGCCAGCAGAAAACTGGGTTTTACCGAGCAGTACTTC.

This chain uses TRBV10-3 with TRBJ1-1, with TRBD1 matching over 10 bases. Germline V gene lookup returns CDR1 ENHRY and CDR2 SYGVKD. The CDR3 has 16 amino acids. The ends lost 6 bases at V and 1 base at J; junction bases unmatched: 8. DNA for the CDR3: TGTGCCATCAGCGTCCGGGACAGGGGATCGAACACTGAAGCTTTCTTT. This codes for CAISVRDRGSNTEAFF.

The rearrangement links TRBV6-1 to TRBJ1-1; TRBD1 matches 7 bases. The trim removed 4 bases at V and 10 bases at J, leaving 9 bases unmatched. The CDR3 extends over 13 amino acids. Germline V gives CDR1 MNHNS, CDR2 SASEGT. The CDR3 sequence is CASSVATGPGAFF. The CDR3 DNA sequence: TGTGCCAGCAGTGTCGCGACAGGGCCGGGAGCTTTCTTT.

The chain employs TRBV18 and TRBJ2-3; 11 bases match TRBD2. The CDR3 runs 16 residues. V lost 1 base and J lost 0; bases outside the gene matches: 0. In germline, CDR1 is KGHSH, CDR2 LQKENI. The chain's CDR3 is CASSPRTSGSTDTQYF. The CDR3 DNA follows: TGTGCCAGCTCACCACGGACTAGCGGGAGCACAGATACGCAGTATTTT.

J is TRBJ1-4 and V is TRBV13, with D unresolved. This CDR3 spans 15 amino acids. Deletions cut 2 bases from V and 1 base from J, with 8 bases between. In germline, CDR1 is PRHDT, CDR2 FYEKMQ (reference sequence). The DNA for the CDR3 is TGTGCCAGCAGCTTATCGGCCCAAACTAATGAAAAACTGTTTTTT. This codes for CASSLSAQTNEKLFF. Full variable domain (outside the CDR3, taken from reference TRBV13 and TRBJ1-4): AAGVIQSPRHLIKEKRETATLKCYPIPRHDTVYWYQQGPGQDPQFLISFYEKMQSDKGSIPDRFSAQQFSDYHSELNMSSLELGDSALYFCASSLSAQTNEKLFFGSGTQLSVL.

The chain couples TRBV5-5 to TRBJ2-2; possibly TRBD2 for D (6 bases). CDR3 size: 15 residues. V was pared by 5 bases and J by 2 bases, with 13 bases between. Germline CDR1 SGHKS, CDR2 YYEKEE (reference sequence). CDR3 residues: CASSQDYLNTGELFF. The DNA of the CDR3 is TGTGCCAGCAGTCAGGACTACCTAAACACCGGGGAGCTGTTTTTT.

This clone appeared once. V and J are TRBV19 and TRBJ1-5; 11 bases match TRBD1. Trimming at V came to 7 bases and at J to 4 bases, leaving 9 bases not matched to a gene. Germline V lookup: CDR1 LNHDA, CDR2 SQIVND (reference sequence). The CDR3 covers 16 residues. The CDR3 here is CASNQDRGLGNQPQHF. The CDR3 DNA is TGTGCCAGTAATCAGGACAGGGGGCTTGGAAATCAGCCCCAGCATTTT.

This chain uses TRBV13 with TRBJ2-2, with TRBD1 matching over 9 bases. Unmatched junction bases numbered 6, after V lost 3 bases and J lost 7 bases. This CDR3 spans 15 amino acids. The germline CDR1 and CDR2 sequences are PRHDT and FYEKMQ (reference sequence). In DNA form, the CDR3 reads TGTGCCAGCAGCTTTCGGGACAGGGATGACGGGGAGCTGTTTTTT. Amino acids: CASSFRDRDDGELFF.

The gene calls are TRBV19 and TRBJ2-2; 8 nucleotides agree with TRBD1. Losses at the gene ends were 2 bases for V and 4 bases for J; bases not matched to a gene: 0. This CDR3 spans 14 amino acids. Germline V gene lookup returns CDR1 LNHDA and CDR2 SQIVND (reference sequence). CDR3 region: CASSITGGTGELFF. CDR3 DNA sequence: TGTGCCAGTAGTATAACAGGGGGCACCGGGGAGCTGTTTTTT.

V usage is TRBV27 and J usage is TRBJ2-6; D uncertain. The CDR3 sequence is 15 residues long. CDR1 is MNHEY, CDR2 SMNVEV, per germline (reference sequence). Trimming left V 5 bases short and J 1 base short, with 9 bases between. The CDR3 loop is CASSPLGSGANVLTF. CDR3 DNA: TGTGCCAGCAGTCCCCTGGGGTCTGGGGCCAACGTCCTGACTTTC.

This clone was recorded only once. The CDR3: CASSLVGSTYEQYF. CDR3 bases: TGTGCCAGCAGCTTAGTGGGCAGTACCTACGAGCAGTACTTC. The chain couples TRBV7-2 to TRBJ2-7; no firm D call. CDR3 length equals 14 residues. CDR1 and CDR2 (germline): SGHTA, FQGNSA. The V end lost 1 base, the J end lost 2 bases, and 9 bases lay between the germline ends.